Each of the 10 T cell receptor beta chains below was sequenced from the same sample in a study of blood T cell repertoires in COVID-19. Some clones are missing from TCRdb's copy, which holds only in-frame ones; the method was immunoSEQ multiplex PCR. There are about 250,000 clones in the sample; around 88% occur only once, and under 8% lies in the top ten. Source material: peripheral blood. All receptors come from a woman in her 30s with COVID-19, enrolled during active disease.

The table lists this clone with a few counts. The V and J genes are TRBV5-1 and TRBJ1-2; 9 nucleotides line up with TRBD1. V trimming: 3 bases; J trimming: 8 bases; junction bases outside the gene matches: 20. CDR1 is SGHRS, CDR2 YFSETQ, per germline. This CDR3 is built from 18 residues. The CDR3 sequence is CASSWTLVGQGLYGGYTF. CDR3 nucleotides: TGCGCCAGCAGCTGGACCTTGGTTGGACAGGGGCTCTATGGGGGCTACACCTTC.

The sample holds one count of this clone. This chain uses TRBV6-5 with TRBJ1-1, with TRBD1 as a possible D gene (6 bases). The CDR3 extends over 12 amino acids. CDR1 is MNHEY, CDR2 SVGAGI, per germline. Between the trimmed V and J ends, which lost 6 bases and 7 bases, there was a span of 12 bases. CDR3 sequence: CASRGGDNEAFF. CDR3 sequence (DNA): TGTGCCAGCAGAGGGGGGGATAATGAAGCTTTCTTT.

The rearrangement uses TRBV5-4 and TRBJ1-6; tentatively, D is TRBD1 (6 bases). V lost 4 bases, J lost 8 bases, and 13 bases lay in between. Germline V lookup: CDR1 SGHNT, CDR2 YYREEE (reference sequence). The CDR3 is 14 residues long. CDR3 DNA: TGTGCCAGCAGCACCGACCAGGGGCATTCACCCCTCCACTTT. It translates to CASSTDQGHSPLHF.

The chain is built from TRBV7-2 and TRBJ1-2; 7 positions match TRBD1. Trimming at V came to 1 base and at J to 4 bases, leaving 3 bases not matched to a gene. Germline CDR1 is SGHTA and CDR2 is FQGNSA. The CDR3 loop spans 14 amino acids. CDR3 nucleotides: TGTGCCAGCAGCTTAGATTGGGACAGCTATGGCTACACCTTC. Amino acids: CASSLDWDSYGYTF.

The chain uses TRBV5-1 and TRBJ1-3, with TRBD1 identical over 7 bases. In germline, CDR1 is SGHRS, CDR2 YFSETQ. The V segment lost 4 bases and the J segment 2 bases; nucleotides outside the gene matches: 6. CDR3 size: 15 residues. The CDR3 nucleotides read TGCGCCAGCAGCACTGGGACAGCAACTGGAAACACCATATATTTT. The encoded protein is CASSTGTATGNTIYF.

V gene TRBV3-1 (or the pseudogene TRBV3-2) combines with J gene TRBJ1-5; tentative D call: TRBD1 (6 bases). CDR1 is LGHDT and CDR2 is YNNKEL in the germline V gene (reference sequence). V lost 1 base, J lost 7 bases, and 11 bases lay in between. The CDR3 covers 14 residues. The CDR3 reads CASSQGRGGQPQHF. CDR3 sequence (DNA): TGTGCCAGCAGCCAAGGGAGGGGGGGGCAGCCCCAGCATTTT.

This clone was recorded once. This chain links TRBV28 with TRBJ1-5; TRBD1 aligns across 11 bases. CDR1 and CDR2 (germline): MDHEN, SYDVKM. CDR3 length equals 16 residues. The trim removed 3 bases at V and 9 bases at J, leaving 10 bases unmatched. For the CDR3, the DNA is TGTGCCAGCAGTTTTCAGGCAGGACAGGGGGCGAGGCCCCAGCATTTT. It codes for CASSFQAGQGARPQHF.

This chain's CDR3 is CAWAGSSNQPQHF. CDR3 in DNA: TGTGCCTGGGCCGGTTCTAGCAATCAGCCCCAGCATTTT. The chain has TRBV30 and TRBJ1-5; D call uncertain. This CDR3 spans 13 amino acids. CDR1 is GTSNPN, CDR2 SVGIG, per germline (reference sequence). Trimming stripped 5 bases from V and 0 bases from J, with 8 bases between.

This clone was counted between two and nine times. The chain joins TRBV10-3 to TRBJ1-1; tentatively, D is TRBD1 (5 bases). CDR1 is ENHRY, CDR2 SYGVKD, per germline. The CDR3 runs 16 residues. The V and J ends lost 4 bases and 1 base respectively, with 16 bases between them. CDR3 bases: TGTGCCATCAGTGGGCATCAGGGAGGGACGAACACTGAAGCTTTCTTT. Its protein product is CAISGHQGGTNTEAFF.

The V call is TRBV5-1, the J call TRBJ2-7; 9 bases agree with TRBD1. V gave up 2 bases and J gave up 7 bases; unmatched junction bases: 4. The CDR3 length is 13 residues. Germline CDR1 is SGHRS and CDR2 is YFSETQ. The CDR3: CASSLRTGVEQYF. The CDR3 nucleotides are TGCGCCAGCAGCTTACGGACAGGGGTTGAGCAGTACTTC.